The 25 T cell receptor beta chains below come from one sample, sequenced in a study of T-cell memory formation after mild COVID-19. MiXCR was run by TCRdb on the 5' RACE reads, yielding one entry per CDR3 protein. The repertoire includes about 340,000 distinct CDR3 sequences, around 21% of them detected once, and approximately 13% sits in the top ten. The source material was PBMCs or a T cell subset sorted from them (not recorded which). The receptors shown here come from an adult woman who had mild COVID-19 (a few samples of this study predate the infection). Cell type and time point are not known.

This clonotype was observed a few times. The chain has TRBV7-2 and TRBJ1-2; D unresolved. Germline V gives CDR1 SGHTA, CDR2 FQGNSA. V lost 1 base and J 4 bases, leaving 13 bases between the germline ends. The CDR3 runs to 15 residues. CDR3 residues: CASSLGVGVSYGYTF. Here the CDR3 DNA reads TGTGCCAGCAGCTTAGGGGTCGGGGTCAGCTATGGCTACACCTTC.

This chain joins TRBV5-1 and TRBJ1-6, with D uncertain. V shed 0 bases and J shed 8 bases, with 15 bases lying between them. Per germline, CDR1 SGHRS and CDR2 YFSETQ. This CDR3 has 16 residues. The CDR3 protein is CASSLDGPLPDSPLHF. The CDR3 bases are TGCGCCAGCAGCTTGGACGGGCCCCTACCGGATTCACCCCTCCACTTT.

This clonotype came up a few times. This chain joins TRBV7-2 and TRBJ2-3; 8 bases are shared with TRBD2. Germline lookup yields CDR1 SGHTA and CDR2 FQGNSA. This CDR3 region has 15 residues. Trimming at V came to 5 bases and at J to 2 bases, leaving 6 bases not matched to a gene. CDR3 region: CASSQLADPTDTQYF. In DNA, the CDR3 is TGTGCCAGCAGCCAACTAGCGGACCCCACAGATACGCAGTATTTT.

In nucleotides, the CDR3 is TGCGCCAGCAGGGGACAGAGAATAAACACCGGGGAGCTGTTTTTT. Its protein is CASRGQRINTGELFF. J is TRBJ2-2 and V is TRBV5-1; 7 bases match TRBD1. CDR1 and CDR2 from the germline V gene are SGHRS and YFSETQ. This CDR3 comprises 15 residues. The V segment lost 5 bases and the J segment 2 bases; nucleotides outside the gene matches: 6.

J is TRBJ1-1 and V is TRBV19; tentative D call: TRBD1 (6 bases). The CDR3 covers 15 residues. V was trimmed by 7 bases and J by 1 base, leaving 16 bases between them. Germline V gives CDR1 LNHDA, CDR2 SQIVND (reference sequence). The CDR3 region is CASTPFRGPNTEAFF. The CDR3 DNA reads as TGTGCCAGTACCCCATTCAGGGGCCCGAACACTGAAGCTTTCTTT.

Written as DNA, the CDR3 is TGTGCCAGCAGCTCCTATGTCTCCTATGGCTACACCTTC. Translating it yields CASSSYVSYGYTF. The chain couples TRBV7-2 to TRBJ1-2; D gene uncertain. The CDR3 loop spans 13 amino acids. Trimming removed 4 bases from V and 4 bases from J, with 10 bases in between. Germline assignment: CDR1 SGHTA and CDR2 FQGNSA.

J is TRBJ2-5 and V is TRBV7-9, with 12 nucleotides matching TRBD2. V shed 4 bases and J 1 base; nucleotides not matched to a gene: 7. This CDR3 is 17 amino acids long. Germline V lookup: CDR1 SEHNR, CDR2 FQNEAQ (reference sequence). Written as DNA, the CDR3 is TGTGCCAGCAGCTCCGGGGGACTAGCGGGCCCCCAAGAGACCCAGTACTTC. This translates into CASSSGGLAGPQETQYF.

The V gene is TRBV11-2, the J gene TRBJ2-2; no reliable D call. This CDR3 is built from 13 residues. Per germline, CDR1 SGHAT and CDR2 FQNNGV. The V gene lost 3 bases and the J gene lost 7 bases, with 9 bases spanning the gap. The CDR3 DNA is TGTGCCAGCAGCTTTTTAGGGTTCGGGGAGCTGTTTTTT. It specifies CASSFLGFGELFF.

This clonotype was counted between two and nine times. The chain is built from TRBV6-1 and TRBJ2-3; no clear D. Deletions cut 4 bases from V and 4 bases from J, with 6 bases between. The CDR3 runs to 12 residues. Looked up from germline, CDR1 is MNHNS and CDR2 is SASEGT. CDR3 loop: CASSALSDTQYF. CDR3 in DNA: TGTGCCAGCAGTGCCCTATCAGATACGCAGTATTTT.

The chain employs TRBV13 and TRBJ2-5; 7 bases fit TRBD2. The CDR3 covers 12 residues. J lost 9 bases, V lost 5 bases, and 6 bases had no gene match. Germline lookup yields CDR1 PRHDT and CDR2 FYEKMQ (reference sequence). The CDR3: CASSPLGGAQYF. In nucleotides, the CDR3 is TGTGCCAGCAGCCCCCTTGGGGGGGCCCAGTACTTC.

This clonotype has more than one count but fewer than ten. J is TRBJ2-5 and V is TRBV12-3 or TRBV12-4; D call uncertain. CDR3 length: 13 residues. The V end lost 1 base, the J end lost 4 bases, and 7 bases lay between the germline ends. CDR3 in DNA: TGTGCCAGCAGTTTAGTTACCGGAGAGACCCAGTACTTC. This translates into CASSLVTGETQYF.

This clonotype turned up a few times. This chain connects TRBV5-1 to TRBJ1-1; D perhaps matches TRBD1 (5 bases). CDR1 is SGHRS, CDR2 YFSETQ, per germline. CDR3 length equals 16 residues. Trimming removed 3 bases from V and 3 bases from J, with 18 bases in between. The CDR3 bases are TGCGCCAGCAGCTCAACTTCAGGGTGGGGTGACACTGAAGCTTTCTTT. It encodes CASSSTSGWGDTEAFF.

This clonotype has only a few counts. The rearrangement joins TRBV15 to TRBJ2-3, with TRBD1 matching over 7 bases. After removal of 5 bases from V and 6 bases from J, the junction contained 8 bases not matched to a gene. This CDR3 region has 14 residues. CDR1 and CDR2 from the germline V gene are LNHNV and YYDKDF (reference sequence). The CDR3 coding sequence is TGTGCCACCAGCCGACGACAGGGATCGGATACGCAGTATTTT. It is translated as CATSRRQGSDTQYF.

CDR3 sequence reads: CASSLSEFRDTQYF. Written as DNA, the CDR3 is TGTGCCAGCAGTTTGTCGGAGTTCAGAGATACGCAGTATTTT. The chain carries TRBV12-3 or TRBV12-4 and TRBJ2-3; D gene uncertain. The V gene lost 3 bases and the J gene lost 5 bases, with 12 bases spanning the gap. The CDR3 extends over 14 amino acids.

The chain has TRBV2 and TRBJ2-1; either TRBD1 or TRBD2 may fit D (7 bases each). Germline values: CDR1 SNHLY, CDR2 FYNNEI. Trimming stripped 7 bases from V and 10 bases from J, with 20 bases between. The CDR3 has 14 residues. In DNA, the CDR3 is TGTGCCAGCACCCTGGGACTCCAGGGGGGGGAGCAGTTCTTC. Amino acids: CASTLGLQGGEQFF.

This clonotype was observed at least ten times. The chain employs TRBV5-5 and TRBJ2-3; 10 bases are a match to TRBD2. Germline values: CDR1 SGHKS, CDR2 YYEKEE (reference sequence). The CDR3 loop spans 17 amino acids. Trimming at V came to 0 bases and at J to 2 bases, leaving 6 bases not matched to a gene. As DNA, the CDR3 is TGTGCCAGCAGCTTGGAGGCTAGCGGGAGCGTCACAGATACGCAGTATTTT. Amino acid sequence: CASSLEASGSVTDTQYF.

Only one count was recorded for this clonotype. The gene calls are TRBV7-6 and TRBJ2-5; no reliable D call. This CDR3 region has 13 residues. V was clipped by 0 bases and J by 4 bases, with 6 bases between them. Germline-derived CDR1 and CDR2 are SGHVS and FNYEAQ. The CDR3 region has the DNA TGTGCCAGCAGCTTAGCTCCCCTAGAGACCCAGTACTTC. Its translation: CASSLAPLETQYF. The full variable domain, completed using reference TRBV7-6 and TRBJ2-5, is GAGVSQSPRYKVTKRGQDVALRCDPISGHVSLYWYRQALGQGPEFLTYFNYEAQQDKSGLPNDRFSAERPEGSISTLTIQRTEQRDSAMYRCASSLAPLETQYFGPGTRLLVL.

The chain employs TRBV9 and TRBJ1-5; the D gene is possibly TRBD1 (5 bases). V lost 0 bases to trimming and J lost 6 bases, with 10 bases between them. CDR1 and CDR2 (germline): SGDLS, YYNGEE. This CDR3 region has 14 residues. CDR3 nucleotide sequence: TGTGCCAGCAGCGTAGCCCCCCAGGGTCAGCCCCAGCATTTT. It specifies CASSVAPQGQPQHF.

There are many counts of this clonotype. The V gene is TRBV20-1, the J gene TRBJ2-2, with D perhaps TRBD2 (6 bases). Trimming shortened V by 5 bases and J by 2 bases, and 15 bases separated the two germline ends. The germline gives CDR1 DFQATT, CDR2 SNEGSKA (reference sequence). This CDR3 contains 15 residues. CDR3 in DNA: TGCAGTGCTCCAGCGGGTCTCCAAAACACCGGGGAGCTGTTTTTT. Translation gives CSAPAGLQNTGELFF.

The table lists this clonotype with a few counts. This chain uses TRBV12-3 or TRBV12-4 with TRBJ2-3; TRBD2 matches 12 bases. The CDR3 has 20 residues. V gave up 3 bases and J gave up 0 bases; unmatched junction bases: 13. The CDR3 sequence: CASSFRPLTGTSGSTDTQYF. The CDR3 coding sequence is TGTGCCAGCAGTTTCCGCCCGCTTACCGGGACTAGCGGGAGCACAGATACGCAGTATTTT.

This chain connects TRBV7-9 to TRBJ2-1; D may correspond to TRBD1 or TRBD2 (6 bases each). CDR3 length: 15 residues. Germline V lookup: CDR1 SEHNR, CDR2 FQNEAQ (reference sequence). The V end lost 8 bases, the J end lost 2 bases, and 16 bases lay between the germline ends. The CDR3 nucleotides are TGTGCCAGCCTCTTAGCGGAGGGGGCCTACAATGAGCAGTTCTTC. Amino acids: CASLLAEGAYNEQFF.

V usage is TRBV25-1 and J usage is TRBJ2-7; D possibly corresponds to TRBD2 (5 bases). Germline lookup yields CDR1 MGHDK and CDR2 SYGVNS. The CDR3 loop spans 15 amino acids. Trimming removed 2 bases at V and 0 bases at J, with 11 bases between. CDR3: CASSEKEGSSYEQYF. Here the CDR3 DNA reads TGTGCCAGCAGTGAAAAAGAGGGTAGCTCCTACGAGCAGTACTTC.

V and J are TRBV18 and TRBJ2-1; weak D call: TRBD1 (5 bases). Germline V lookup: CDR1 KGHSH, CDR2 LQKENI. The CDR3 covers 14 residues. The V end lost 3 bases, the J end lost 10 bases, and 16 bases lay between the germline ends. The CDR3 loop reads CASSPQGTAYEQFF. For the CDR3, the DNA is TGTGCCAGCTCACCGCAGGGTACGGCGTACGAGCAGTTCTTC. Combining the CDR3 with reference TRBV18 and TRBJ2-1 gives the whole variable domain NAGVMQNPRHLVRRRGQEARLRCSPMKGHSHVYWYRQLPEEGLKFMVYLQKENIIDESGMPKERFSAEFPKEGPSILRIQQVVRGDSAAYFCASSPQGTAYEQFFGPGTRLTVL.

V and J are TRBV5-1 and TRBJ1-4; perhaps TRBD1 as D (6 bases). V lost 4 bases and J lost 8, with 21 bases in between. The CDR3 extends over 16 amino acids. In germline, CDR1 is SGHRS, CDR2 YFSETQ. The CDR3 sequence: CASSPRSGGAGEKLFF. CDR3 in DNA: TGCGCCAGCAGCCCCAGGAGCGGGGGCGCAGGAGAAAAACTGTTTTTT.

This clonotype was recorded a few times. V and J are TRBV4-1 and TRBJ2-1; TRBD2 matches 9 bases. The CDR3 covers 15 residues. Trimming took 5 bases from V and 7 from J; bases not matched to a gene: 9. Per the germline V gene, CDR1 is MGHRA and CDR2 is YSYEKL. This CDR3 reads CASSSPGGGANEQFF. In DNA form, the CDR3 reads TGCGCCAGCAGCTCCCCCGGCGGGGGGGCGAATGAGCAGTTCTTC.